The 32 T cell receptor beta chains in this list originate from one sample, sequenced in a study of T-cell memory formation after mild COVID-19. TCRdb ran MiXCR on the 5' RACE reads and lists one entry per CDR3 protein. The data hold some 64,000 distinct CDR3 sequences, with 9.3% observed a single time. The sample comprised PBMCs or a T cell subset sorted from them (not recorded which). These receptors were collected from a man younger than 35 who had mild COVID-19 (a few samples of this study predate the infection). Cell type and time point are not known.

This chain links TRBV21-1 with TRBJ2-1; the table calls TRBD2, which could not be checked here. TRBV21-1 is designated a pseudogene. The CDR3 length is 15 residues. For the CDR3, the DNA is TGTGCCAGCAGCAAAGAGCCTAGCCTCAGGAATGAGCAGTTCTTC. Translating gives CASSKEPSLRNEQFF.

This clonotype was seen ten or more times. This chain joins TRBV12-3 or TRBV12-4 and TRBJ2-5; 12 nucleotides match TRBD2. With V trimmed by 5 bases and J by 2 bases, 3 bases remained unmatched. This CDR3 comprises 15 residues. CDR3 sequence reads: CASSPGLAGQETQYF. The CDR3 DNA reads as TGTGCCAGCAGTCCCGGACTAGCGGGACAAGAGACCCAGTACTTC.

This clonotype was seen more than once but under ten times. This chain links TRBV2 with TRBJ2-5, with 8 bases fitting TRBD2. This CDR3 spans 13 amino acids. CDR1 and CDR2 (germline): SNHLY, FYNNEI. V was pared by 7 bases and J by 1 base, with 2 bases of the junction left unmatched. CDR3 amino acids: CASTRGGQETQYF. The CDR3, as DNA: TGTGCCAGCACACGGGGGGGCCAAGAGACCCAGTACTTC.

CDR3: CASGRDSFYEQYF. For the CDR3, the DNA is TGTGCCAGCGGACGGGACAGCTTCTACGAGCAGTACTTC. V is TRBV6-1 and J is TRBJ2-7, with 7 bases that match TRBD1. The V segment lost 8 bases and the J segment 3 bases; nucleotides outside the gene matches: 7. The germline gives CDR1 MNHNS, CDR2 SASEGT. The CDR3 covers 13 residues.

The chain combines TRBV2 with TRBJ2-5, with D uncertain. There are 12 residues in the CDR3. Germline-derived CDR1 and CDR2 are SNHLY and FYNNEI. In DNA, the CDR3 is TGTGCAAGCCGACCTCGGCAGGAGACCCAGTACTTC. Its translation: CASRPRQETQYF.

The chain recombines TRBV6-2 or TRBV6-3 with TRBJ2-1, with a tentative D call TRBD2 (6 bases). V lost 1 base and J lost 0, with 10 bases in between. Germline CDR1 and CDR2: MNHEY and SVGEGT. The CDR3 runs 16 residues. Written as DNA, the CDR3 is TGTGCCAGCAGTTACTTGGGGACTTCCTCCTACAATGAGCAGTTCTTC. Translating it yields CASSYLGTSSYNEQFF.

The chain links TRBV7-9 to TRBJ2-7; possible D gene TRBD2, 5 bases. Between the trimmed V and J ends, which lost 6 bases and 1 base, there was a span of 10 bases. Germline V gene lookup returns CDR1 SEHNR and CDR2 FQNEAQ (reference sequence). The CDR3 has 13 residues. This CDR3 is CASSPAVSYEQYV. CDR3 DNA: TGTGCCAGCAGTCCAGCGGTGTCCTACGAGCAGTACGTC.

This clonotype was seen a handful of times. The rearrangement joins TRBV12-3 or TRBV12-4 to TRBJ1-2; TRBD1 is a possible D gene (5 bases). V lost 5 bases and J lost 8, with 18 bases in between. CDR3 length: 14 amino acids. The CDR3 nucleotides read TGTGCCAGCAGTAGGCAGGAGGGGATAGAGGGCTACACCTTC. Residues: CASSRQEGIEGYTF.

A few counts support this clonotype. The chain links TRBV5-6 to TRBJ2-1; 8 positions agree with TRBD2. The CDR3 is 14 residues long. The J segment lost 7 bases and the V segment lost 0 bases, leaving 3 bases of the junction unmatched. CDR1 SGHDT and CDR2 YYEEEE come from the germline V gene. The chain's CDR3 is CASSLVGTRNEQFF. The CDR3 DNA follows: TGTGCCAGCAGCTTGGTTGGGACTAGGAATGAGCAGTTCTTC.

This clonotype was seen ten or more times. This chain connects TRBV4-3 to TRBJ2-5; D might be TRBD2 (6 bases). This CDR3 is built from 15 residues. The V gene's germline CDR1 is LGHNA and CDR2 YSLEER. V lost 0 bases, J lost 6 bases, and 14 bases lay in between. The CDR3 DNA reads TGCGCCAGCAGCCAAGAAGAGACTAGGGGAAAGACCCAGTACTTC. Translation: CASSQEETRGKTQYF.

Notes on this clonotype: An end of the junction does not agree with germline; a read error may underlie this. V is TRBV6-2 or TRBV6-3 and J is TRBJ1-1, with D hard to call. The CDR3 contains 13 residues. Germline V CDR1 and CDR2: MNHEY, SVGEGT. In DNA, the CDR3 is TGTGCCCACTCAAGGTATATGAACGCTGAAGCTTTCTTT. Translation gives CAHSRYMNAEAFF.

V gene TRBV6-2 or TRBV6-3 combines with J gene TRBJ1-2; D unclear. CDR1 is MNHEY and CDR2 is SVGEGT in the germline V gene. V gave up 7 bases and J gave up 3 bases, with 9 bases separating them. This CDR3 is 12 amino acids long. CDR3 nucleotides: TGTGCCAGCATTGGGCGGGACTATGGCTACACCTTC. Translating it yields CASIGRDYGYTF.

The chain's CDR3 is CASRAGSTGELFF. In nucleotides, the CDR3 is TGTGCCTCAAGGGCAGGTTCCACCGGGGAGCTGTTTTTT. The genes are TRBV10-3 and TRBJ2-2; D gene uncertain. CDR1 ENHRY and CDR2 SYGVKD come from the germline V gene. The ends were cut back, 11 bases at V and 4 bases at J, with 14 bases in the middle. The CDR3 has 13 amino acids.

The J gene is TRBJ1-4, the V gene TRBV11-2, with D possibly being TRBD1 (6 bases). The CDR3 runs 15 residues. Germline-derived CDR1 and CDR2 are SGHAT and FQNNGV. Trimming took off 3 bases at V and 5 bases at J, with 13 bases between the two ends. The CDR3, as DNA: TGTGCCAGCAGCTTTCAGGGGAGGTCGAATGAAAAACTGTTTTTT. This gives the protein CASSFQGRSNEKLFF.

Written as DNA, the CDR3 is TGTGCCAGCAGCGCAGGGGGCGGAGGTCAGCCCCAGCATTTT. It translates to CASSAGGGGQPQHF. The rearrangement joins TRBV5-4 to TRBJ1-5; 8 bases are a match to TRBD1. The CDR3 is 14 amino acids. Trimming at V came to 4 bases and at J to 6 bases, leaving 6 bases not matched to a gene. Germline V gene lookup returns CDR1 SGHNT and CDR2 YYREEE (reference sequence). Variable domain in full (rest from reference TRBV5-4 and TRBJ1-5): ETGVTQSPTHLIKTRGQQVTLRCSSQSGHNTVSWYQQALGQGPQFIFQYYREEENGRGNFPPRFSGLQFPNYSSELNVNALELDDSALYLCASSAGGGGQPQHFGDGTRLSIL.

The rearrangement links TRBV5-1 to TRBJ1-5, with no clear D. The CDR3 spans 15 residues. Trimming cost V 4 bases and J 5 bases, with 16 bases left between them. Germline V gives CDR1 SGHRS, CDR2 YFSETQ. CDR3 residues: CASSLLGREDQPQHF. CDR3 coding DNA: TGCGCCAGCAGCCTTCTCGGGAGGGAGGATCAGCCCCAGCATTTT.

This clonotype was seen a few times. The chain employs TRBV5-1 and TRBJ2-3, with 9 bases fitting TRBD1. The junction had 6 bases not matched to a gene; V was cut back by 6 bases and J by 4 bases. In germline, CDR1 is SGHRS, CDR2 YFSETQ. This CDR3 has 14 residues. As DNA, the CDR3 is TGCGCCAGCATGACAGGGGGAGACTCAGATACGCAGTATTTT. Translated: CASMTGGDSDTQYF.

This clonotype occurred a few times. The chain has TRBV6-1 and TRBJ2-6, with unresolved D. The CDR3 extends over 13 amino acids. Germline CDR1 is MNHNS and CDR2 is SASEGT. The V and J ends lost 6 bases and 1 base respectively, with 4 bases between them. DNA of the CDR3: TGTGCCAGCAGGGATTCTGGGGCCAACGTCCTGACTTTC. Translation: CASRDSGANVLTF.

There are many counts of this clonotype. This chain connects TRBV6-5 to TRBJ1-2; TRBD1 matches at 8 bases. CDR1 is MNHEY, CDR2 SVGAGI, per germline. Trimming at V came to 2 bases and at J to 8 bases, leaving 10 bases not matched to a gene. The CDR3 extends over 15 amino acids. The CDR3 protein is CASSYPATGDGGYTF. Written as DNA, the CDR3 is TGTGCCAGCAGTTACCCCGCGACAGGGGATGGGGGCTACACCTTC.

The chain recombines TRBV4-3 with TRBJ1-6, with D possibly matching TRBD1 (6 bases). The germline V gene encodes CDR1 LGHNA and CDR2 YSLEER. V was pared by 2 bases and J by 8 bases, with 13 bases between. CDR3 length: 15 residues. The CDR3 region has the DNA TGCGCCAGCAGCCAAACGGGACAAGGGGATTCACCCCTCCACTTT. Amino acid sequence: CASSQTGQGDSPLHF.

V and J are TRBV18 and TRBJ2-3; weak D call: TRBD2 (5 bases). Trimming shortened V by 2 bases and J by 3 bases, and 12 bases separated the two germline ends. Germline CDR1 KGHSH, CDR2 LQKENI. The CDR3 is 15 residues long. The CDR3 here is CASSPGEGVTDTQYF. CDR3 bases: TGTGCCAGCTCACCAGGAGAGGGTGTGACAGATACGCAGTATTTT.

This clonotype was seen at least ten times. The genes are TRBV7-2 and TRBJ2-5; possible D gene TRBD1, 5 bases. The V and J ends lost 2 bases and 5 bases respectively, with 9 bases between them. The CDR3 runs to 13 residues. The germline CDR1 and CDR2 sequences are SGHTA and FQGNSA. DNA of the CDR3: TGTGCCAGCAGCTTAAGGGGCCAGGAGACCCAGTACTTC. Protein sequence: CASSLRGQETQYF.

The V call is TRBV4-3, the J call TRBJ1-2; 7 positions agree with TRBD1. The CDR3 consists of 17 residues. Losses at the gene ends were 0 bases for V and 8 bases for J; bases not matched to a gene: 15. The germline CDR1 and CDR2 sequences are LGHNA and YSLEER. This CDR3 reads CASSQEERTGAVDGYTF. As DNA, the CDR3 is TGCGCCAGCAGCCAAGAAGAACGTACAGGGGCCGTGGACGGCTACACCTTC.

Only a few counts were recorded for this clonotype. This chain links TRBV4-1 with TRBJ2-7; TRBD2 matches at 8 bases. CDR1 and CDR2 (germline): MGHRA, YSYEKL. J was trimmed by 1 base and V by 1 base; bases with no gene match: 6. The CDR3 consists of 16 residues. DNA of the CDR3: TGCGCCAGCAGCCAAGGACTAACGGGGGGGTCCTACGAGCAGTACGTC. Protein sequence: CASSQGLTGGSYEQYV.

The chain has TRBV7-8 and TRBJ2-5; D may correspond to TRBD1 or TRBD2 (6 bases each). V was clipped by 5 bases and J by 5 bases, with 9 bases between them. The CDR3 is made up of 12 amino acids. Germline-derived CDR1 and CDR2 are SGHVS and FQNEAQ. The CDR3 DNA reads TGTGCCAGCAGCAGGAGGGGGGAGACCCAGTACTTC. Protein: CASSRRGETQYF.

This clonotype was picked up a small number of times. The CDR3 reads CASSSPRGIAGQETQYF. The CDR3 DNA sequence: TGCGCCAGCAGCTCGCCCCGCGGGATAGCGGGACAAGAGACCCAGTACTTC. This rearrangement joins TRBV5-1 to TRBJ2-5; 8 bases are a match to TRBD2. Losses at the gene ends were 3 bases for V and 2 bases for J; bases not matched to a gene: 12. Germline V gene data show CDR1 as SGHRS and CDR2 as YFSETQ. CDR3 length equals 17 residues.

This clonotype was observed at least ten times. V is TRBV7-9 and J is TRBJ2-5; no definite D call. The V gene's germline CDR1 is SEHNR and CDR2 FQNEAQ (reference sequence). Deletions cut 0 bases from V and 2 bases from J, with 7 bases between. This CDR3 has 14 amino acids. CDR3 loop: CASSLANLQETQYF. DNA of the CDR3: TGTGCCAGCAGCTTAGCCAACCTACAAGAGACCCAGTACTTC.

This clonotype occurred a few times. V usage is TRBV4-1 and J usage is TRBJ1-2; D is unclear. The V gene's germline CDR1 is MGHRA and CDR2 YSYEKL. The V end lost 0 bases, the J end lost 3 bases, and 11 bases lay between the germline ends. There are 15 residues in the CDR3. The CDR3 protein is CASSQDPAGYYGYTF. The CDR3 nucleotides read TGCGCCAGCAGCCAAGATCCTGCAGGATACTATGGCTACACCTTC.

CDR3 residues: CASSLGGQSDTQYF. CDR3 nucleotides: TGTGCCAGCAGTCTCGGGGGACAGTCAGATACGCAGTATTTT. The chain uses TRBV6-6 and TRBJ2-3; tentative D call: TRBD1 (7 bases). The V gene's germline CDR1 is MNHNY and CDR2 SVGAGI (reference sequence). V was clipped by 5 bases and J by 4 bases, with 13 bases between them. CDR3 length equals 14 residues.

The sample holds many counts of this clonotype. The rearrangement links TRBV20-1 to TRBJ2-7; weak D call: TRBD1 (5 bases). The germline gives CDR1 DFQATT, CDR2 SNEGSKA (reference sequence). V was clipped by 3 bases and J by 0 bases, with 6 bases between them. There are 12 residues in the CDR3. The CDR3 DNA reads as TGCAGTGCTAGGACAGTCTCCTACGAGCAGTACGTC. The encoded protein is CSARTVSYEQYV.

This clonotype was picked up many times. The V gene is TRBV6-5, the J gene TRBJ2-7, with D tentatively TRBD1 (6 bases). CDR3 length equals 17 residues. Trimming pared 0 bases from V and 6 bases from J, leaving 21 bases between. In germline, CDR1 is MNHEY, CDR2 SVGAGI. For the CDR3, the DNA is TGTGCCAGCAGTTACTCGTTTGCACAGGGAATTGGCGGCGAGCAGTACTTC. Encoded protein: CASSYSFAQGIGGEQYF.

This clonotype has just a few counts. This sequence joins TRBV7-8 and TRBJ1-5, with D hard to call. Germline loops: CDR1 SGHVS, CDR2 FQNEAQ. The CDR3 is 14 amino acids. V was cut by 1 base and J by 7 bases, with 11 bases left in between. CDR3 sequence (DNA): TGTGCCAGCAGCTTAGAGAGATTCTGGCAGCCCCAGCATTTT. It is translated as CASSLERFWQPQHF.